This T cell receptor (beta chain) was recorded in a study of T cell responses to AZD1222 COVID-19 vaccine. On this clone: What it binds is unknown.

Sequenced by immunoSEQ multiplex PCR; TCRdb stores in-frame clones only, minus some. Counted here are over 100,000 clones, approximately 90% occurring once; the ten biggest clones make up 1.7%. Study results and limitations: Donors were largely white British and mainly female; clonal diversity was possibly underestimated. Spike as a whole was targeted by vaccine-associated CD4 TCRs, dominant at 160-218 and 743-854. Repertoires were obtained solely post-peak T cell response.

The CDR3 is made up of 15 amino acids. Trimming took 1 base from V and 3 from J, leaving 12 bases between them. In germline, CDR1 is SGHTA, CDR2 FQGNSA. The sample in question was peripheral blood, obtained on day 0 of AZD1222 vaccination. This receptor was identified in an adult in good health. The chain employs TRBV7-2 and TRBJ2-5; TRBD2 is a possible D gene (5 bases). CDR3 nucleotides: TGTGCCAGCAGCTTAGACGGGGAGCATAAAGAGACCCAGTACTTC. Protein product: CASSLDGEHKETQYF.